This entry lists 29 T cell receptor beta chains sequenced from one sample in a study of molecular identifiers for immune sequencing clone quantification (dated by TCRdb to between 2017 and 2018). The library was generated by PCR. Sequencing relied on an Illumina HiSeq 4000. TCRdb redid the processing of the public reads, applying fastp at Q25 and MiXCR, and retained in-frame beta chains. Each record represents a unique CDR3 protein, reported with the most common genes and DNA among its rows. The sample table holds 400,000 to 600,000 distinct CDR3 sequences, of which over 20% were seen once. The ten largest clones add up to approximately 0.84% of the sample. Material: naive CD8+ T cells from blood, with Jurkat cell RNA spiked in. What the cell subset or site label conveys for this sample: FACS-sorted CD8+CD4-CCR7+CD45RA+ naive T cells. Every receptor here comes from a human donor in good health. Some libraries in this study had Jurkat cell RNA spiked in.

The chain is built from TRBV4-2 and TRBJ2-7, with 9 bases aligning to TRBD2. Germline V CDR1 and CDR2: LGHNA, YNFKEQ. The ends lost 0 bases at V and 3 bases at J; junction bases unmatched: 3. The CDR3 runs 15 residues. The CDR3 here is CASSQEASGVYEQYF. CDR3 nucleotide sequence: TGTGCCAGCAGCCAAGAGGCTAGCGGGGTCTACGAGCAGTACTTC.

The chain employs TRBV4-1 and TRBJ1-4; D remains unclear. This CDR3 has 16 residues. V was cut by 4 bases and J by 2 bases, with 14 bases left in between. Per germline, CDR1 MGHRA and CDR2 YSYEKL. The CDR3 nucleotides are TGCGCCAGCAGCCCGCTTTTTCCCGGCACTAATGAAAAACTGTTTTTT. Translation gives CASSPLFPGTNEKLFF.

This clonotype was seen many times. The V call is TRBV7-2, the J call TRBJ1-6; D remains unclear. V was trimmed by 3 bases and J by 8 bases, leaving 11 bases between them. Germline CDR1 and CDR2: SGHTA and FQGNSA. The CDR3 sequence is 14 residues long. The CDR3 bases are TGTGCCAGCAGCTTTATCGACGGGTATTCACCCCTCCACTTT. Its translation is CASSFIDGYSPLHF.

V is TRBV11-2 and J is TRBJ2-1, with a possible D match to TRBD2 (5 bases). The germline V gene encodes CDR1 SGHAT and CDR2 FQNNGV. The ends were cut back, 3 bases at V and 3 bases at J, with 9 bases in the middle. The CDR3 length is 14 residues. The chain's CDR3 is CASSFLASYNEQFF. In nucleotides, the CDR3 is TGTGCCAGCAGCTTTCTAGCTAGCTACAATGAGCAGTTCTTC.

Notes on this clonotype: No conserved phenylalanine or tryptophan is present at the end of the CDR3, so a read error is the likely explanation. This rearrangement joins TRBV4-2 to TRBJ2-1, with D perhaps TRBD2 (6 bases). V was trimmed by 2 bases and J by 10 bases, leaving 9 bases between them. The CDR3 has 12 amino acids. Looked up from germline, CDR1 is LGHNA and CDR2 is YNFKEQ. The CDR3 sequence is CASSQSGVEQFS. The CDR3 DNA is TGTGCCAGCAGCCAATCGGGAGTCGAGCAGTTCTCC.

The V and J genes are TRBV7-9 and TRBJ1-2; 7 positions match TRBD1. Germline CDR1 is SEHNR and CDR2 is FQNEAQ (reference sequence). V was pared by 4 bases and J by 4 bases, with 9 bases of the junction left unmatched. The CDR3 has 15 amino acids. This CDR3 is CASSSTGTVSYGYTF. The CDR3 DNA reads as TGTGCCAGCAGCTCGACAGGGACGGTTAGCTATGGCTACACCTTC.

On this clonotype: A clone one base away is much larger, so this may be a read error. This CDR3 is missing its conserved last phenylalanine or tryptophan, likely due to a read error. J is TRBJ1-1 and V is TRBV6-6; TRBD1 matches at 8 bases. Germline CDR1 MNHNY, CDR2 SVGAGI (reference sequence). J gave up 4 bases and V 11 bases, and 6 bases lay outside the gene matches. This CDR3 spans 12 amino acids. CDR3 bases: TGTGCCGTCGGACAGGGTGGCACTGAAGCTTTCATT. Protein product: CAVGQGGTEAFI.

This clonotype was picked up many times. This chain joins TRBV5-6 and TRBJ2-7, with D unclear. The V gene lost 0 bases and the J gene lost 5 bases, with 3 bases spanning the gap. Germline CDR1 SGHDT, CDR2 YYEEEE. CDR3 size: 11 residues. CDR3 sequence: CASSLENEQYF. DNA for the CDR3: TGTGCCAGCAGCTTGGAGAACGAGCAGTACTTC.

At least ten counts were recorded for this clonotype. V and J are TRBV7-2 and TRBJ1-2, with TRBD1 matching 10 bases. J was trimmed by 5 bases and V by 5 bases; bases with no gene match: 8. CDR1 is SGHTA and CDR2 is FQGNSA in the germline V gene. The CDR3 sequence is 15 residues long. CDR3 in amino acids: CASSPPGQGIYGYTF. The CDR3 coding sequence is TGTGCCAGCAGCCCGCCGGGACAGGGGATATATGGCTACACCTTC.

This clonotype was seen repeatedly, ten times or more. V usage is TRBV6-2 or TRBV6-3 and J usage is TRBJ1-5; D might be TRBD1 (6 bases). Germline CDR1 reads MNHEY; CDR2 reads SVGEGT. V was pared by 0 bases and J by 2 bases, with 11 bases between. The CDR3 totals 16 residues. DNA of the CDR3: TGTGCCAGCAGTTACTCCCCAGGGGCACGCAATCAGCCCCAGCATTTT. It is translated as CASSYSPGARNQPQHF.

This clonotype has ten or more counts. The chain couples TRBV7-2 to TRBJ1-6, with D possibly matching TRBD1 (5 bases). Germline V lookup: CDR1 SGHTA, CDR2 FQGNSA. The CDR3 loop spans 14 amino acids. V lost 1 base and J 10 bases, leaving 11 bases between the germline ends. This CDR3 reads CASSLEGWGSPLHF. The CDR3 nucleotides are TGTGCCAGCAGCTTAGAAGGTTGGGGGTCACCCCTCCACTTT. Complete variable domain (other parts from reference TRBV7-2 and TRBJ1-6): GAGVSQSPSNKVTEKGKDVELRCDPISGHTALYWYRQSLGQGLEFLIYFQGNSAPDKSGLPSDRFSAERTGGSVSTLTIQRTQQEDSAVYLCASSLEGWGSPLHFGNGTRLTVT.

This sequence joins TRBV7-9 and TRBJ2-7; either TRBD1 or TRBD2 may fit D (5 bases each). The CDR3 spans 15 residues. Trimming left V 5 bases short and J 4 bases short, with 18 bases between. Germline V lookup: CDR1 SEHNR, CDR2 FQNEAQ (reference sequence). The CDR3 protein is CASSNSGTEVYEQYF. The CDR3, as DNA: TGTGCCAGCAGCAATTCAGGGACGGAAGTATACGAGCAGTACTTC.

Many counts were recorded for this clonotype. The DNA of the CDR3 is TGCAGCGTTGATCACGGGGAAGAGACCCAGTACTTC. Its protein is CSVDHGEETQYF. This chain connects TRBV29-1 to TRBJ2-5; TRBD2 might be the D (5 bases). The germline V and J ends were trimmed by 3 bases and 3 bases, with 8 bases remaining between them. Looked up from germline, CDR1 is SQVTM and CDR2 is ANQGSEA. The CDR3 runs 12 residues.

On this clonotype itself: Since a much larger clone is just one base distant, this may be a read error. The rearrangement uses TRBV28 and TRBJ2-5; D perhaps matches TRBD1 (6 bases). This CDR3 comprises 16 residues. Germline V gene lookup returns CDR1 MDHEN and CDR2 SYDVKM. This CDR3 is CASSPQTGVYQETRYF. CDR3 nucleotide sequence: TGTGCCAGCAGCCCCCAGACAGGAGTCTACCAAGAGACCCGGTACTTC.

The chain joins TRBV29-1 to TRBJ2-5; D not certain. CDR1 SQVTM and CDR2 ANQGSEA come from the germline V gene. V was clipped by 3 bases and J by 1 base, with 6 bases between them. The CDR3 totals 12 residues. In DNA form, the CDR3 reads TGCAGCGTTGAGTGCCCCCAAGAGACCCAGTACTTC. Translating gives CSVECPQETQYF. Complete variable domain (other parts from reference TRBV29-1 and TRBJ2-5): SAVISQKPSRDICQRGTSLTIQCQVDSQVTMMFWYRQQPGQSLTLIATANQGSEATYESGFVIDKFPISRPNLTFSTLTVSNMSPEDSSIYLCSVECPQETQYFGPGTRLLVL.

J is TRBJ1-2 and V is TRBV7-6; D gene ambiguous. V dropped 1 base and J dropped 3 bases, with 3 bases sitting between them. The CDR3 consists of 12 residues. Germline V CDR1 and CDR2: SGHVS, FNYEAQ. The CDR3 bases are TGTGCCAGCAGCTTAGATCACTATGGCTACACCTTC. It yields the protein CASSLDHYGYTF.

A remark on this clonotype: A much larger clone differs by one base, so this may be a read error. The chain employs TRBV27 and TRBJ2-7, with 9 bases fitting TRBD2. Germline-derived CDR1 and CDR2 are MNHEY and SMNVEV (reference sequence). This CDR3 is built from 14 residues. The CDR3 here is CVSSPGLAYYEQYF. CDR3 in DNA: TGTGTCAGCAGTCCCGGACTAGCGTACTACGAGCAGTACTTC.

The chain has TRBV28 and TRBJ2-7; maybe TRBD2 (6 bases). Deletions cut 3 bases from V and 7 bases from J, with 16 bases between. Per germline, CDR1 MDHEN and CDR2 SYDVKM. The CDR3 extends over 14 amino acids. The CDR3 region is CASSFRGGTLEQYF. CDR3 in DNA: TGTGCCAGCAGTTTTCGGGGCGGGACCCTGGAGCAGTACTTC. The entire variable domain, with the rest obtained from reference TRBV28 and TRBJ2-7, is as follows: DVKVTQSSRYLVKRTGEKVFLECVQDMDHENMFWYRQDPGLGLRLIYFSYDVKMKEKGDIPEGYSVSREKKERFSLILESASTNQTSMYLCASSFRGGTLEQYFGPGTRLTVT.

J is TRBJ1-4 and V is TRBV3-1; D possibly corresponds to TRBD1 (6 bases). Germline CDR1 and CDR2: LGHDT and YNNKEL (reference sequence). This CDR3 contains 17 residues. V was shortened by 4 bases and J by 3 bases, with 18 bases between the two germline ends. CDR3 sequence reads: CASSPDLWDTPNEKLFF. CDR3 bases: TGTGCCAGCAGCCCCGACCTCTGGGACACACCTAATGAAAAACTGTTTTTT. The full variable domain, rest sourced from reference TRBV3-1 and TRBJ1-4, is DTAVSQTPKYLVTQMGNDKSIKCEQNLGHDTMYWYKQDSKKFLKIMFSYNNKELIINETVPNRFSPKSPDKAHLNLHINSLELGDSAVYFCASSPDLWDTPNEKLFFGSGTQLSVL.

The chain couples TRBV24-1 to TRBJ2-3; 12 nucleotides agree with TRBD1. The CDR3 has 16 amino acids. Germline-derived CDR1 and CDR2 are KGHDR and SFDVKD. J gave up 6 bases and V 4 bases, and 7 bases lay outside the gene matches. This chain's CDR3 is CATSDPGQGASDTQYF. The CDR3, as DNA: TGTGCCACCAGTGACCCGGGACAGGGGGCATCGGATACGCAGTATTTT.

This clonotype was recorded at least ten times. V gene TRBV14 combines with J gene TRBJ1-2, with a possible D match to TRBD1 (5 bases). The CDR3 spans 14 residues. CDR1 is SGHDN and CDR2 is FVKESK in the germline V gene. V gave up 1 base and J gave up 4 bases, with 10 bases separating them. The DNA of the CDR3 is TGTGCCAGCAGCCAAGGGCAGGGCGGCTATGGCTACACCTTC. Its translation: CASSQGQGGYGYTF.

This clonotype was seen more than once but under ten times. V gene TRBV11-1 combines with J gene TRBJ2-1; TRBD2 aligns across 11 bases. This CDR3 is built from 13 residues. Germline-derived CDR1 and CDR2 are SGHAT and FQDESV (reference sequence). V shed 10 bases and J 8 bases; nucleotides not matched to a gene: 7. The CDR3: CATSSLAGDEQFF. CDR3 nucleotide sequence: TGTGCCACCTCCTCACTAGCGGGAGATGAGCAGTTCTTC.

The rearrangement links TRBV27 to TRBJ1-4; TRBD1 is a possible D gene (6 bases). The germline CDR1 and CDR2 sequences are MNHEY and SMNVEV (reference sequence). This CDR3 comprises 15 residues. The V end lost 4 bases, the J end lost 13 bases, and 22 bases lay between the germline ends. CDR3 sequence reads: CASSSNTDSLLGLFF. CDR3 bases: TGTGCCAGCAGTTCCAACACGGACAGTCTATTGGGACTGTTTTTT.

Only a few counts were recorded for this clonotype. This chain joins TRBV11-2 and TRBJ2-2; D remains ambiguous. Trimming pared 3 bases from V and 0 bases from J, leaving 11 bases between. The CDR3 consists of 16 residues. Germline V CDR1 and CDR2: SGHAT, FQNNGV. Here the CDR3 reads CASSFHWEANTGELFF. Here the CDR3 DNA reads TGTGCCAGCAGCTTTCACTGGGAAGCGAACACCGGGGAGCTGTTTTTT.

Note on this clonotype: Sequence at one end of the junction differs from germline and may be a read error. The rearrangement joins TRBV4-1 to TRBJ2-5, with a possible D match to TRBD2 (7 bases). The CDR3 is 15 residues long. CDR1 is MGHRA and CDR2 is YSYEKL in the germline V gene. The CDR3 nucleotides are TGCGCCAGCGGCCAGTACCCAGGGAGGGGGGAGACCCAGTACTTC. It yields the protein CASGQYPGRGETQYF.

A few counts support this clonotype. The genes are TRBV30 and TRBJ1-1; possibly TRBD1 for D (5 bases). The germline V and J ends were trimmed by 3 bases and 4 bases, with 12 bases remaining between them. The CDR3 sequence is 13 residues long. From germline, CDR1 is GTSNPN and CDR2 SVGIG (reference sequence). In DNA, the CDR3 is TGTGCCTGGAGAGGGGAAGAGTTCACTGAAGCTTTCTTT. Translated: CAWRGEEFTEAFF.

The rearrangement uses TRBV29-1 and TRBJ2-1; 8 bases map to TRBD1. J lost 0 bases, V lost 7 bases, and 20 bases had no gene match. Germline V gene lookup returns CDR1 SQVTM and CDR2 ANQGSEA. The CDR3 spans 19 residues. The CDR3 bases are TGCAGCGCCGCCGGACTCGGGACAGGTACTATTAGCTCCTACAATGAGCAGTTCTTC. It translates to CSAAGLGTGTISSYNEQFF.

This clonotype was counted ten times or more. DNA of the CDR3: TGTGCCAGCAGCCCAACTCCAGGGGTCCCAACATATGGCTACACCTTC. Its translation is CASSPTPGVPTYGYTF. This chain joins TRBV5-6 and TRBJ1-2, with D possibly being TRBD1 (6 bases). The germline V and J ends were trimmed by 4 bases and 5 bases, with 21 bases remaining between them. The CDR3 consists of 16 residues. Looked up from germline, CDR1 is SGHDT and CDR2 is YYEEEE.

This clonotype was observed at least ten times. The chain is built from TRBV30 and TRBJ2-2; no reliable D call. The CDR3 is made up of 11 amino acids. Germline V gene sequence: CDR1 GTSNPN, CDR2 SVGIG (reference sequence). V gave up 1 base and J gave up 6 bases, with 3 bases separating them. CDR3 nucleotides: TGTGCCTGGAGTGGTGCCGGGGAGCTGTTTTTT. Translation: CAWSGAGELFF.